The rows below give T cell receptor beta chains drawn from one sample of a study of blood T cell repertoires in COVID-19. Using immunoSEQ multiplex PCR, the repertoire was profiled, and TCRdb retains in-frame clones only, with some absent. The repertoire includes over 20,000 clones, about 88% of them detected once, and 9.5% to 12% sits in the top ten. Sequencing was performed on peripheral blood. These receptors originate from a human donor in a cohort sampled during active COVID-19. The donor label of this sample is uncertain. CDR3s include the opening cysteine and the closing phenylalanine or tryptophan. A D gene is named only where the DNA matches it firmly. Clone size is not always given. Where it is, it says once, few, many or a class for expanded clones.

.	TRBV7-8	.	TRBJ1-6	CASRSPGSPLHF	TGTGCCAGCAGGTCCCCCGGTTCACCCCTCCACTTT
TRBD1	TRBV5-4	.	TRBJ1-2	CASSATLQGVDGYTF	TGTGCCAGCAGCGCGACCCTACAGGGGGTGGATGGCTACACCTTC
.	TRBV5-1	.	TRBJ2-7	CASSLQEGGGEQYF	TGCGCCAGCAGCTTGCAGGAGGGCGGCGGCGAGCAGTACTTC
TRBD1	TRBV6-6	.	TRBJ1-5	CASSATGGAGNQPQHF	TGTGCCAGCAGTGCTACAGGGGGCGCGGGCAATCAGCCCCAGCATTTT
.	TRBV7-9	.	TRBJ2-1	CASSPNHNEQFF	TGTGCCAGCAGTCCAAATCACAATGAGCAGTTCTTC
TRBD1	TRBV5-1	.	TRBJ2-5	CASSMGTGGAQETQYF	TGCGCCAGCAGCATGGGGACAGGGGGCGCACAAGAGACCCAGTACTTC
TRBD1	TRBV7-2	.	TRBJ2-7	CASSLGPGGYEQYF	TGTGCCAGCAGCTTAGGGCCAGGGGGCTACGAGCAGTACTTC
.	TRBV13	.	TRBJ2-1	CASSLSRYEQFF	TGTGCCAGCAGCTTAAGTCGGTATGAGCAGTTCTTC
TRBD1	TRBV9	.	TRBJ2-6	CASSARTGDLSGANVLTF	TGTGCCAGCAGCGCCAGGACAGGGGACCTCTCTGGGGCCAACGTCCTGACTTTC
TRBD2	TRBV7-7	medium-sized	TRBJ2-1	CASSRGLDSYNEQFF	TGTGCCAGCAGCCGCGGACTAGACTCCTACAATGAGCAGTTCTTC
TRBD2	TRBV3-1/TRBV3-2	.	TRBJ2-7	CASSQGLAGVYEQYF	TGTGCCAGCAGCCAAGGACTAGCGGGCGTCTACGAGCAGTACTTC
.	TRBV28	.	TRBJ1-5	CASSGQGFYSNQPQHF	TGTGCCAGCAGTGGCCAGGGGTTTTATAGCAATCAGCCCCAGCATTTT
TRBD2	TRBV9	.	TRBJ2-3	CASSVSSGRWTDTQYF	TGTGCCAGCAGCGTTTCTAGCGGGAGGTGGACAGATACGCAGTATTTT
TRBD1	TRBV2	.	TRBJ2-5	CASRDRGETQYF	TGTGCCAGCAGGGACAGGGGGGAGACCCAGTACTTC
.	TRBV20-1	.	TRBJ1-1	CSASGAPGAYEAFF	TGCAGTGCTAGTGGGGCGCCAGGGGCCTATGAAGCTTTCTTT
TRBD1	TRBV28	.	TRBJ2-7	CASSYKGAGFSYEQYF	TGTGCCAGCAGTTATAAGGGGGCTGGGTTTTCCTACGAGCAGTACTTC
.	TRBV6-1	.	TRBJ1-2	CASSEGAGANYGYTF	TGTGCCAGCAGTGAAGGGGCAGGGGCTAACTATGGCTACACCTTC
.	TRBV5-8	.	TRBJ1-4	CASEFDREKLFF	TGTGCCAGCGAGTTCGATCGGGAAAAACTGTTTTTT
.	TRBV5-5	.	TRBJ1-6	CASSLGRRSYNSPLHF	TGTGCCAGCAGCTTGGGGAGGCGTTCCTATAATTCACCCCTCCACTTT
.	TRBV18	.	TRBJ2-3	CASSPREDTQYF	TGTGCCAGCTCACCACGAGAAGATACGCAGTATTTT
.	TRBV11-3	.	TRBJ1-2	CASSFRGSGYTF	TGTGCCAGCAGCTTTAGGGGGTCGGGCTACACCTTC
.	TRBV4-1	.	TRBJ2-7	CASSQDPGDEQYF	TGCGCCAGCAGCCAAGATCCGGGGGACGAGCAGTACTTC
.	TRBV30	few	TRBJ2-7	CAWSVSGEQYF	TGTGCCTGGAGTGTCAGTGGCGAGCAGTACTTC
.	TRBV19	.	TRBJ1-5	CASRSQGREWNQPQHF	TGTGCCAGTAGGTCACAGGGACGGGAATGGAATCAGCCCCAGCATTTT
.	TRBV24-1	.	TRBJ2-3	CATSVGGGTDTQYF	TGTGCCACCAGTGTGGGAGGAGGCACAGATACGCAGTATTTT
TRBD2	TRBV5-1	once	TRBJ2-2	CASSLGASGTNTGELFF	TGCGCCAGCAGCTTGGGTGCTAGCGGAACGAACACCGGGGAGCTGTTTTTT
TRBD2	TRBV7-3	.	TRBJ2-1	CASSPLAGASHEQFF	TGTGCCAGCAGCCCTCTAGCGGGAGCTAGCCATGAGCAGTTCTTC
.	TRBV21-1	.	TRBJ2-3	CASSKEGSGNADTQYF	TGTGCCAGCAGCAAAGAGGGTAGCGGGAACGCAGATACGCAGTATTTT
TRBD2	TRBV14	.	TRBJ2-3	CASSHRLAASTDTQYF	TGTGCCAGCAGCCACCGACTAGCGGCTAGCACAGATACGCAGTATTTT
TRBD1	TRBV2	.	TRBJ1-2	CASSGAGGAENYGYTF	TGTGCCAGCAGTGGGGCAGGGGGCGCCGAGAACTATGGCTACACCTTC